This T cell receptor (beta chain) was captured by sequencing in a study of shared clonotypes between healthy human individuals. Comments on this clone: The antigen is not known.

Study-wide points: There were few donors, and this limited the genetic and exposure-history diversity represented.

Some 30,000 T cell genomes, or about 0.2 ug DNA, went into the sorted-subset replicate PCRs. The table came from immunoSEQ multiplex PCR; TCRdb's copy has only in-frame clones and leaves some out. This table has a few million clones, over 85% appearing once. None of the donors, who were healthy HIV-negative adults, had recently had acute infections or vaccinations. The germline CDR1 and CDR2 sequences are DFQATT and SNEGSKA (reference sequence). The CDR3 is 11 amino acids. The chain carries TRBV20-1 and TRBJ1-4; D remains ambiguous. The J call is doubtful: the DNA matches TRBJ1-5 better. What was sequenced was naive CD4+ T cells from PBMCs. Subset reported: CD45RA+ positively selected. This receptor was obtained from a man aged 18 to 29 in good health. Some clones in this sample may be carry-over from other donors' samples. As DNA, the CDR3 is TGCAGTGCTAGGGCCCCCCCGGGACAGCATTTT. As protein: CSARAPPGQHF.